This T cell receptor beta chain was captured in a study of molecular identifiers for immune sequencing clone quantification. TCRdb itself ran the PCR reads through MiXCR, one entry per CDR3 protein. Of about half a million distinct CDR3 sequences in the sample, about a fifth were seen once. Germline V gene sequence: CDR1 SGHVT, CDR2 SQSDAQ. V gave up 1 base and J gave up 1 base, with 10 bases separating them. There are 15 residues in the CDR3. Sequenced: naive CD8+ T cells from blood, with Jurkat cell RNA spiked in. Documented subset: FACS-sorted CD8+CD4-CCR7+CD45RA+ naive T cells. This chain connects TRBV7-4 to TRBJ2-5; D may be TRBD1 (5 bases). The receptor was derived from a human donor in good health. Some libraries in this study had Jurkat cell RNA spiked in. This chain's CDR3 is CASSLERQPQETQYF. The CDR3 DNA reads TGTGCCAGCAGCTTAGAAAGACAGCCCCAAGAGACCCAGTACTTC.